This record looks at one T cell receptor beta chain sequence and its context. The sample is drawn from a study of T cell changes during pregnancy in multiple sclerosis. CDR3 size: 14 residues. Trimming shortened V by 0 bases and J by 4 bases, and 10 bases separated the two germline ends. Germline V lookup: CDR1 GTSNPN, CDR2 SVGIG (reference sequence). Repertoires were generated with immunoSEQ multiplex PCR, while TCRdb's copy carries only in-frame clones and drops some. The sample contains 70,000 or so clones, around nine tenths of which appear only once. Sequenced material: CD4+ T cells from peripheral blood mononuclear cells, taken after pregnancy. The chain has TRBV30 and TRBJ2-1; tentative D call: TRBD2 (5 bases). The clonotype was recovered from a female donor with multiple sclerosis, enrolled in a pregnancy study. In DNA form, the CDR3 reads TGTGCCTGGAGTGTACACGGGGATTACAATGAGCAGTTCTTC. This sequence encodes CAWSVHGDYNEQFF. Full variable domain (remainder filled in from reference TRBV30 and TRBJ2-1): SQTIHQWPATLVQPVGSPLSLECTVEGTSNPNLYWYRQAAGRGLQLLFYSVGIGQISSEVPQNLSASRPQDRQFILSSKKLLLSDSGFYLCAWSVHGDYNEQFFGPGTRLTVL.